Listed here is a single T cell receptor (beta chain). This sample stems from a study of blood T cell repertoires in COVID-19. In the original processing: Amplification with reference gene primers provided the estimates of nucleated cell counts. Sequenced by immunoSEQ multiplex PCR; TCRdb stores in-frame clones only, minus some. V, J and clone size are those of that table, while D and trimming were read from the DNA. The repertoire holds roughly 400,000 clones, with nearly 90% as singletons. The germline V gene encodes CDR1 SGDLS and CDR2 YYNGEE. The V gene lost 3 bases and the J gene lost 3 bases, with 13 bases spanning the gap. This CDR3 spans 15 amino acids.

The sequence was obtained from a young woman who had been exposed to COVID-19. The sample consisted of PBMCs or T cells enriched from blood (not recorded which). This chain uses TRBV9 with TRBJ2-1, with a possible D match to TRBD2 (6 bases). The CDR3 loop reads CASSGSSAYYNEQFF. For the CDR3, the DNA is TGTGCCAGCAGCGGATCTAGCGCTTACTACAATGAGCAGTTCTTC.